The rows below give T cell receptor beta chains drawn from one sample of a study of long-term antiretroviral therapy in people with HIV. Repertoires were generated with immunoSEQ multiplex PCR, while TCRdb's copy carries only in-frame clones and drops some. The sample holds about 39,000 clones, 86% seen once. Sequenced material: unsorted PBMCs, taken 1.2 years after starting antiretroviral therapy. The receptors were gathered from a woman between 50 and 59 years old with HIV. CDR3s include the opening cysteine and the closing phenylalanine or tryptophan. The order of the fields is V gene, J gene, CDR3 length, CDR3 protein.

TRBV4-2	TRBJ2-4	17	CASSQSGTSKSGNIQYF
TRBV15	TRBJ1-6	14	CATSIAVHNSPLHF
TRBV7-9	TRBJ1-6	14	CASRSRGPNSPLHF
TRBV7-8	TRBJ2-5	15	CASSRPAGPEGTQYF
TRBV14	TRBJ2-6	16	CASSQDLGYGANVLTF
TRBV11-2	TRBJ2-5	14	CASSPPGLGETQYF
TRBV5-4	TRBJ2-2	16	CASSLAVGADTGELFF
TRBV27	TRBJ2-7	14	CASSSPGQGYEQYF
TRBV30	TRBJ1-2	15	CAWSPVGRGSYGYTF
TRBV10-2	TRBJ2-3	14	CASSDTSATDTQYF
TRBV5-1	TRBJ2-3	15	CASSFFSGMTDTQYF
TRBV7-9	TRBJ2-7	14	CASSRWEGTHEQYF
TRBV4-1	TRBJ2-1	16	CASSQVTGVQRGEQFF
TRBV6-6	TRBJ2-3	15	CASSSGLAVADTQYF
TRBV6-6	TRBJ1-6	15	CASSPDSLLNSPLHF
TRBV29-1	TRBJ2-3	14	CSVARRIETDTQYF
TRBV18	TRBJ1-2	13	CASSLDGLWGYTF
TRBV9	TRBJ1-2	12	CASSPPSYGYTF
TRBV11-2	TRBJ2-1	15	CASSSLAGGYNEQFF
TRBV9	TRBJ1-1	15	CASSYTDVAGDEAFF
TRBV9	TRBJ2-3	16	CASSPIGVFSTDTQYF
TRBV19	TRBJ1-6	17	CASSTRGLPSGNSPLHF
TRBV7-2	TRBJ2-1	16	CASSPAEAGVRGEQFF
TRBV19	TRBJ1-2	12	CASSIFENGYTF
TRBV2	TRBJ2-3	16	CASSGIAGVALDTQYF
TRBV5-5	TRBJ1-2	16	CASSLAMTGLKYGYTF
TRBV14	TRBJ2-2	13	CASSQDYSGELFF
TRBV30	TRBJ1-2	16	CAGTPGQGIGTGGYTF
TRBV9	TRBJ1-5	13	CASSVDVNQPQHF
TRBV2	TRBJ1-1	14	CASSPGTGDTEAFF
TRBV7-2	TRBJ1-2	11	CASTQGGGYTF
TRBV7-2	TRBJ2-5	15	CASSLATGAGETQYF
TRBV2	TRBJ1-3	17	CASSEATVPYSGNTIYF
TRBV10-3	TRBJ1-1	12	CAISPRDSEAFF
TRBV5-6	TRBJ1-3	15	CASSQQGGSGNTIYF
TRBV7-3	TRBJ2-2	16	CASSLVGDSGAGELFF
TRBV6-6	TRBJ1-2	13	CASSRAAVYGYTF
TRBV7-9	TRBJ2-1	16	CASSLGGTSGGGEQFF
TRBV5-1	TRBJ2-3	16	CASSLGLAGEADTQYF
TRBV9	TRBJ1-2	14	CASSVDGNFGSGAF
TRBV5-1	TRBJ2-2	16	CASSPEAGGNTGELFF
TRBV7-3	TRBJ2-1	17	CASSSWTSGVGLGEQFF
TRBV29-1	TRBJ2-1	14	CSVDGRGPYNEQFF
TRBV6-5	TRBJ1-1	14	CASSYGVMNTEAFF
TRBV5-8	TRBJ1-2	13	CASSHQGAYGYTF
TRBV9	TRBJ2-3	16	CASSVARVYNTDTQYF
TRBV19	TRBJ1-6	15	CASSIRSSYNSPLHF
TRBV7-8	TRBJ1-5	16	CASSPFSDLSNQPQHF
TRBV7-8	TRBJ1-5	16	CASSLDAGYPNQPQHF
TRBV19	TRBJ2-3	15	CASKPRDSRTDTQYF
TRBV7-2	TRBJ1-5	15	CASSLQGGWDQPQHF
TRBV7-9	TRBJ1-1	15	CASSPPQGWPTEAFF
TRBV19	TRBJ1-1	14	CASSIAVFGTEAFF
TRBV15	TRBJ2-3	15	CATSKDRGTTDTQYF
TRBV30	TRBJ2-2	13	CAWGYSNTGELFF